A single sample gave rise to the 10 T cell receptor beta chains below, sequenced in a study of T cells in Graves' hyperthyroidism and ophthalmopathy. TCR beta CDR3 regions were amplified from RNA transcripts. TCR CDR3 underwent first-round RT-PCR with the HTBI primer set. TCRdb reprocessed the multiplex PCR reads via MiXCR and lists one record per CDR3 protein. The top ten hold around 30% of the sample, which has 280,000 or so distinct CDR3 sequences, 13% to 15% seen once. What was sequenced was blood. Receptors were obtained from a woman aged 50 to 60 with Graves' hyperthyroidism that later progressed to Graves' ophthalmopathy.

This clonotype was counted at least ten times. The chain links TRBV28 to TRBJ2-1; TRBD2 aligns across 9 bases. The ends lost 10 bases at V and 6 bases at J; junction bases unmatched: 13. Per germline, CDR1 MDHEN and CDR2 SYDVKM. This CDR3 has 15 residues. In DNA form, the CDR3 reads TGTGCCACCCAAATCCTAGCGGGATTAGGCAATGAGCAGTTCTTC. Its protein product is CATQILAGLGNEQFF.

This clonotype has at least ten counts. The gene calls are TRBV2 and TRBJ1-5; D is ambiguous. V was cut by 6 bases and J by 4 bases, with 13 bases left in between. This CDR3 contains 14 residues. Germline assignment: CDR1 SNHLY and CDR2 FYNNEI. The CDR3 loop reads CASRSNNINQPQHF. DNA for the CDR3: TGTGCCAGCAGATCAAACAATATTAATCAGCCCCAGCATTTT. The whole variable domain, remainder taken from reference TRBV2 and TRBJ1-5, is EPEVTQTPSHQVTQMGQEVILRCVPISNHLYFYWYRQILGQKVEFLVSFYNNEISEKSEIFDDQFSVERPDGSNFTLKIRSTKLEDSAMYFCASRSNNINQPQHFGDGTRLSIL.

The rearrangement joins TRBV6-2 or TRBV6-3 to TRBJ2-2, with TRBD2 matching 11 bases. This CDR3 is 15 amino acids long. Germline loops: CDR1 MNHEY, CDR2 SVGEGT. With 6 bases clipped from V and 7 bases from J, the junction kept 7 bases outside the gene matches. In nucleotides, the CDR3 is TGTGCCAGCAGACGGGGACTAGCGGATTACGGGGAGCTGTTTTTT. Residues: CASRRGLADYGELFF.

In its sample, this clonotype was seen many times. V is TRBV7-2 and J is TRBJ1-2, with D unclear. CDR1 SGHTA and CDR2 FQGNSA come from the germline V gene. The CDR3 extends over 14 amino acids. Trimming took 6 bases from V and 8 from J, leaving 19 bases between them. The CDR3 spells CASSRDPQELGYTF. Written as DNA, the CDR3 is TGTGCCAGCAGTAGAGACCCCCAGGAACTGGGCTACACCTTC.

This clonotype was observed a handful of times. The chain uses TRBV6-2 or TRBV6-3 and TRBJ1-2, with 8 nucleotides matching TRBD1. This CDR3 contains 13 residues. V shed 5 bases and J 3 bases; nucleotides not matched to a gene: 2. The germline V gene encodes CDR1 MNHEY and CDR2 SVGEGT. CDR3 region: CASSPTGDYGYTF. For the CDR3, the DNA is TGTGCCAGCAGTCCGACAGGGGACTATGGCTACACCTTC.

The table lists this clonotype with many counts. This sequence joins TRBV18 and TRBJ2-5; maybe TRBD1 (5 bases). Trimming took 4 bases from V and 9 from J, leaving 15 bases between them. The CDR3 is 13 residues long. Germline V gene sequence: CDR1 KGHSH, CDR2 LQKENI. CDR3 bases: TGTGCCAGCTCACAGGGGAACGAAACACCCCAGTACTTC. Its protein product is CASSQGNETPQYF.

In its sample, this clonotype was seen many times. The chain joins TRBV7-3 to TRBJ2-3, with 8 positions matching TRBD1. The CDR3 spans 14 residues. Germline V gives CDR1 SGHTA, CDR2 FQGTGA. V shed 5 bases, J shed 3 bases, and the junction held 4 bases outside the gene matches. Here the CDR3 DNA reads TGTGCCAGCAGCACGGACAGGGTAACAGATACGCAGTATTTT. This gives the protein CASSTDRVTDTQYF.

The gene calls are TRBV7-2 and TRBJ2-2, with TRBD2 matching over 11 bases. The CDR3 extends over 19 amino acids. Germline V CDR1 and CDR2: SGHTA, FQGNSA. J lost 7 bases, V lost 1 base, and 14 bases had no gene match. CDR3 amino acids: CASSLVPGLAGLGGGELFF. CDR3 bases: TGTGCCAGCAGCTTAGTGCCCGGACTAGCGGGCCTCGGGGGCGGGGAGCTGTTTTTT.

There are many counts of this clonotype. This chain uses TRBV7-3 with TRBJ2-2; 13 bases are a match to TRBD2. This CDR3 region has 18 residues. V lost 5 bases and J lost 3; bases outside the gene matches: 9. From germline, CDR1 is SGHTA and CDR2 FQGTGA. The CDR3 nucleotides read TGTGCCAGCAGCGACGGACTAGCGGGAGCGGATTACACCGGGGAGCTGTTTTTT. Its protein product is CASSDGLAGADYTGELFF.

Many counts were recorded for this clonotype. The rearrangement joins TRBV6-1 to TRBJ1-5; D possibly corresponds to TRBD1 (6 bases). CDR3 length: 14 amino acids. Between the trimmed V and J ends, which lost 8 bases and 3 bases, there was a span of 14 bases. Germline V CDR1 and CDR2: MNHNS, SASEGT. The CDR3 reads CASGGQVNNQPQHF. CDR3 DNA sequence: TGTGCCAGCGGGGGCCAGGTTAACAATCAGCCCCAGCATTTT.